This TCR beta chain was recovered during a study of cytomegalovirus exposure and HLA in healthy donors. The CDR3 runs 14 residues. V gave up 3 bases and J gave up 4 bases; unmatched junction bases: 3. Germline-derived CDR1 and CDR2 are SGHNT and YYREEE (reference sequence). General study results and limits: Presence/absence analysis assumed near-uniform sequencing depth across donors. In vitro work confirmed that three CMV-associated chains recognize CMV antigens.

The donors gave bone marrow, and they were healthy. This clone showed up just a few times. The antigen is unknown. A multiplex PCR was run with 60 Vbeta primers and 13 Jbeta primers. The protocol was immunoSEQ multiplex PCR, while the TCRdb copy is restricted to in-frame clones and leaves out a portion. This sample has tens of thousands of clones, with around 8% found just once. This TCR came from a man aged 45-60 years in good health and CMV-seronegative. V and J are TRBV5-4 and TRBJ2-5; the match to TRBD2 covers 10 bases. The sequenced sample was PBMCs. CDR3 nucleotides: TGTGCCAGCAGCTCTAGACTAGCGGGAGAGACCCAGTACTTC. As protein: CASSSRLAGETQYF.